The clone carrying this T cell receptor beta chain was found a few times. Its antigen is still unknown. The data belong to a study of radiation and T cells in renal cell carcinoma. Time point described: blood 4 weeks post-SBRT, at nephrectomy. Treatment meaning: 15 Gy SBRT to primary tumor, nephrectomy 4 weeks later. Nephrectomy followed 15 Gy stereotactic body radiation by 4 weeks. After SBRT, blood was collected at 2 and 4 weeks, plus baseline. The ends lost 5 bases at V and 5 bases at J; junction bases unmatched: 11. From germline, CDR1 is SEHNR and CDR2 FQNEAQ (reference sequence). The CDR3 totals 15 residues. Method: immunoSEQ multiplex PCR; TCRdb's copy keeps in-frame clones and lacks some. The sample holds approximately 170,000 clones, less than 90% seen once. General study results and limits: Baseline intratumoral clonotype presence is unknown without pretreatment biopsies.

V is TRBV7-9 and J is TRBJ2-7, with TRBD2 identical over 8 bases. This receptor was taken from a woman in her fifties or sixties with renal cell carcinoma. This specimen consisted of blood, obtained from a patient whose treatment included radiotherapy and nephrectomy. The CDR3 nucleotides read TGTGCCAGCAGCCCGGTGGCGGGGGGCGGAAACGAGCAGTACTTC. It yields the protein CASSPVAGGGNEQYF.